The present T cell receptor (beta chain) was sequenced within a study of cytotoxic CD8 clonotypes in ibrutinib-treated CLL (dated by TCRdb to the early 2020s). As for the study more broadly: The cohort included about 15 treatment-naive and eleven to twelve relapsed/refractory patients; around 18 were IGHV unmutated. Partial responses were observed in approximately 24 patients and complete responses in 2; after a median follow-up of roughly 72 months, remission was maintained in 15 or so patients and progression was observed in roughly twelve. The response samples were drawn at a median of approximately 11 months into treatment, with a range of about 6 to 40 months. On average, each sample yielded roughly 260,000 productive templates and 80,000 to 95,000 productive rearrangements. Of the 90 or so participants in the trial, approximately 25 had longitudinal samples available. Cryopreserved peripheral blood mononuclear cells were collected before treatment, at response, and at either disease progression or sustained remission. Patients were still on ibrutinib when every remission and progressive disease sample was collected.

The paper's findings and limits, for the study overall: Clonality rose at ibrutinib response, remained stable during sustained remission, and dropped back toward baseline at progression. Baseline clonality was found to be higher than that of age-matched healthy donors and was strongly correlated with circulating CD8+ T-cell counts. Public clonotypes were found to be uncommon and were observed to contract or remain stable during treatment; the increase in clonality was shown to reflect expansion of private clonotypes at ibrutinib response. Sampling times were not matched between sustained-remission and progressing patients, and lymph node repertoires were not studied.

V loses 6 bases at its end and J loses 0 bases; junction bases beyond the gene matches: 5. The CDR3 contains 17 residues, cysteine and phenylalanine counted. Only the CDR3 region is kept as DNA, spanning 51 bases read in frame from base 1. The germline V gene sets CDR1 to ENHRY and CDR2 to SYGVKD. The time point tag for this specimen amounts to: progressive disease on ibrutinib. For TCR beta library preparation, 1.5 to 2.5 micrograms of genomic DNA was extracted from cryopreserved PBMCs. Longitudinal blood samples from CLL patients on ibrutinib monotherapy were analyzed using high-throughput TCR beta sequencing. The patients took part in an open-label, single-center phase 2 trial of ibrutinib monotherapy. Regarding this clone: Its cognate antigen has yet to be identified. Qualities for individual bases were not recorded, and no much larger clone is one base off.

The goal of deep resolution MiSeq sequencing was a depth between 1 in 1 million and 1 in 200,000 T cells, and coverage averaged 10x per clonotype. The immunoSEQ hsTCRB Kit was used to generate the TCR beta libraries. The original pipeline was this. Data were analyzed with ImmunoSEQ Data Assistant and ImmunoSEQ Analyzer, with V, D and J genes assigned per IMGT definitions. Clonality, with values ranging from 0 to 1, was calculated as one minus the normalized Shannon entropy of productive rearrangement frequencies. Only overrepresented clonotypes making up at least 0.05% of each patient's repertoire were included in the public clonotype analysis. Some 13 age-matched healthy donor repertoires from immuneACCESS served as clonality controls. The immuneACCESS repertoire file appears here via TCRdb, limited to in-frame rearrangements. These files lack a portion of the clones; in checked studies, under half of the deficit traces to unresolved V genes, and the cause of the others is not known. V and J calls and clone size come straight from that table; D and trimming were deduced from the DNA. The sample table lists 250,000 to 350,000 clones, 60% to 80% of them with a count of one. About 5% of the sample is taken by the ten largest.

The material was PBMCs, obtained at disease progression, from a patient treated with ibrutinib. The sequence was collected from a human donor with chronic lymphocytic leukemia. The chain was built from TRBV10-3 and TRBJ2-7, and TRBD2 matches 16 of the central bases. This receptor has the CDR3 CAIRSGLAGGSSYEQYF. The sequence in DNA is TGTGCCATCAGATCGGGACTAGCGGGAGGGTCCTCCTACGAGCAGTACTTC.